The clone carrying this TCR beta chain appeared many times. The antigen is undetermined. Quantitative 5'-RACE with molecular barcodes generated TCR beta libraries. TCRdb ran MiXCR on the 5' RACE reads and lists one entry per CDR3 protein. Seen here are about 220,000 distinct CDR3 sequences, about a quarter observed once, and the top ten hold just over 6.5%. These data belong to a study of CD8 T cells in ankylosing spondylitis. Study outcomes and limitations: Previously reported in reactive arthritis synovial fluid and blood were some of the motif variants. Clones tied to disease were said to be significantly enriched in matched ankylosing spondylitis synovial fluid. For ankylosing spondylitis blood, a TCR beta motif of 7 or 8 highly homologous variants appeared characteristic.

The germline V gene encodes CDR1 SGHKS and CDR2 YYEKEE (reference sequence). J gave up 0 bases and V 1 base, and 10 bases lay outside the gene matches. This CDR3 spans 18 amino acids. Material: blood, either unsorted or a sorted T cell fraction (not recorded which). The V call is TRBV5-5, the J call TRBJ2-5; TRBD2 aligns across 9 bases. This receptor was identified in a male donor with ankylosing spondylitis or in good health (not recorded which). CDR3 amino acids: CASSLYSGSGRYQETQYF. The CDR3 bases are TGTGCCAGCAGCTTGTATTCCGGTAGCGGGAGATACCAAGAGACCCAGTACTTC. The full variable domain, its missing parts supplied by reference TRBV5-5 and TRBJ2-5, is DAGVTQSPTHLIKTRGQQVTLRCSPISGHKSVSWYQQVLGQGPQFIFQYYEKEERGRGNFPDRFSARQFPNYSSELNVNALLLGDSALYLCASSLYSGSGRYQETQYFGPGTRLLVL.